These 6 T cell receptor beta chains came from one sample sequenced in a study of T cell changes during pregnancy in multiple sclerosis. The assay was immunoSEQ multiplex PCR, and TCRdb's table has in-frame clones only and misses some. The repertoire holds more than 70,000 clones, 91% seen once, with more than 1.5% in the top ten. The input for sequencing was peripheral blood, taken after pregnancy. The receptor set was obtained from a female donor in good health, enrolled as a control in a pregnancy study.

The chain links TRBV28 to TRBJ1-4; D remains unclear. Germline V gives CDR1 MDHEN, CDR2 SYDVKM. The CDR3 covers 14 residues. With 6 bases removed from V and 5 bases from J, the gap between germline ends came to 13 bases. The DNA for the CDR3 is TGTGCCAGCAGAATTGGAGGGAGGAATGAAAAACTGTTTTTT. This sequence encodes CASRIGGRNEKLFF.

With regard to this clone: Other DNA sequences within the sample encode an identical CDR3. CDR3 region: CASSTGGGRGDTQYF. CDR3 DNA sequence: TGTGCCAGTTCTACTGGCGGGGGTAGGGGGGATACGCAGTATTTT. This chain uses TRBV19 with TRBJ2-3; a possible D gene is TRBD2 (7 bases). The V gene's germline CDR1 is LNHDA and CDR2 SQIVND (reference sequence). The CDR3 runs 15 residues. V was cut by 8 bases and J by 6 bases, with 21 bases left in between. The full variable domain, in which reference TRBV19 and TRBJ2-3 provide the parts outside the CDR3, is DGGITQSPKYLFRKEGQNVTLSCEQNLNHDAMYWYRQDPGQGLRLIYYSQIVNDFQKGDIAEGYSVSREKKESFPLTVTSAQKNPTAFYLCASSTGGGRGDTQYFGPGTRLTVL.

The chain employs TRBV27 and TRBJ2-7, with 8 positions matching TRBD2. This CDR3 has 13 residues. V dropped 2 bases and J dropped 4; count of bases not matched to a gene: 1. CDR1 is MNHEY, CDR2 SMNVEV, per germline (reference sequence). CDR3 in DNA: TGTGCCAGCAGTTTACGGGGGGGGTACGAGCAGTACTTC. It yields the protein CASSLRGGYEQYF.

The chain links TRBV6-1 to TRBJ1-2, with TRBD1 identical over 8 bases. CDR3 length equals 20 residues. In germline, CDR1 is MNHNS, CDR2 SASEGT. J was trimmed by 0 bases and V by 1 base; bases with no gene match: 16. The DNA of the CDR3 is TGTGCCAGCAGTGAAGGGTTGTGGTGGACAGGGCGTCTGACTAACTATGGCTACACCTTC. Translated: CASSEGLWWTGRLTNYGYTF.

CDR3 region: CASLETGTDTEAFF. The CDR3 coding sequence is TGTGCCAGCCTTGAGACGGGTACGGACACTGAAGCTTTCTTT. The chain combines TRBV7-9 with TRBJ1-1; no reliable D call. V lost 8 bases to trimming and J lost 3 bases, with 16 bases between them. CDR3 size: 14 residues. Germline V gene lookup returns CDR1 SEHNR and CDR2 FQNEAQ (reference sequence).

This clone came up a few times. At one end, the junction sequence differs from germline, possibly due to a read error. V is TRBV19 and J is TRBJ1-1, with 8 nucleotides matching TRBD1. CDR3 size: 15 residues. Germline V gene sequence: CDR1 LNHDA, CDR2 SQIVND (reference sequence). The CDR3 here is CASRGTGHMNTEAFF. CDR3 bases: TGTGCGAGTAGAGGGACAGGCCACATGAACACTGAAGCTTTCTTT.